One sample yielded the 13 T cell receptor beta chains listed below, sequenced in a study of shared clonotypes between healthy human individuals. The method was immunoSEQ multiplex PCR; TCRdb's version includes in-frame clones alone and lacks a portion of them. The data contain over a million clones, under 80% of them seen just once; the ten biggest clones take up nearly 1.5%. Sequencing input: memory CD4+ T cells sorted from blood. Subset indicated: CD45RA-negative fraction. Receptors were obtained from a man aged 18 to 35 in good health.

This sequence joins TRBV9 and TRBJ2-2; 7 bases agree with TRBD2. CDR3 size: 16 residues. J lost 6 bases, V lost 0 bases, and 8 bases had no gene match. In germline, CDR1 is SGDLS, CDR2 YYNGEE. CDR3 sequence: CASSVGGRASPGELFF. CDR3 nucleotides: TGTGCCAGCAGCGTAGGGGGGAGGGCTTCCCCCGGGGAGCTGTTTTTT. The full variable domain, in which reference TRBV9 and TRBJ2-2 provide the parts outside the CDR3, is DSGVTQTPKHLITATGQRVTLRCSPRSGDLSVYWYQQSLDQGLQFLIQYYNGEERAKGNILERFSAQQFPDLHSELNLSSLELGDSALYFCASSVGGRASPGELFFGEGSRLTVL.

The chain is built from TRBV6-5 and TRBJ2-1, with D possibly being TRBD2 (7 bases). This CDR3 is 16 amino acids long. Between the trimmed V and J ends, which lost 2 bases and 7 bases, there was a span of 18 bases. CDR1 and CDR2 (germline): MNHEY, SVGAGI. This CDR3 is CASSYGGAGVKNEQFF. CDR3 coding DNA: TGTGCCAGCAGTTACGGGGGGGCGGGAGTCAAGAATGAGCAGTTCTTC.

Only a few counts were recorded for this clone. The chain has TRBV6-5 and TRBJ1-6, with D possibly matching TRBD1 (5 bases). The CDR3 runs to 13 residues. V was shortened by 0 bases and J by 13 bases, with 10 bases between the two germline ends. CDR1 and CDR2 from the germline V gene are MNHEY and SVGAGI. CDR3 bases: TGTGCCAGCAGTTACTCGATGGGGGAGCCCCTCCACTTT. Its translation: CASSYSMGEPLHF.

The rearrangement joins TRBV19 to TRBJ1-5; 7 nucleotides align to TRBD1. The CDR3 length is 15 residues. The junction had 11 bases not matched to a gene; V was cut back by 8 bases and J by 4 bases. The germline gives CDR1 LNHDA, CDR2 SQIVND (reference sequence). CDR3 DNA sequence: TGTGCCAGTGACGACCAAGGGACAGCGAATCAGCCCCAGCATTTT. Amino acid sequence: CASDDQGTANQPQHF.

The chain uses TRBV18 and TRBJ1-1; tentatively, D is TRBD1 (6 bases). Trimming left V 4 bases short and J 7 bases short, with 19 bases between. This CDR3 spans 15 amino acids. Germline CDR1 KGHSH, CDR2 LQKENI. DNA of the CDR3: TGTGCCAGCTCACGCTTGGACAGCCCCACCCTTGAAGCTTTCTTT. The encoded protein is CASSRLDSPTLEAFF.

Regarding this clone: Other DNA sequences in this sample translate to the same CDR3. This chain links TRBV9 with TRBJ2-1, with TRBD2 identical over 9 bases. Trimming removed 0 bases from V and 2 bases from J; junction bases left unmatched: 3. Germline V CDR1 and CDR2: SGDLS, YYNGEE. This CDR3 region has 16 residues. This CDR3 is CASSVVAGGPYNEQFF. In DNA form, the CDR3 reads TGTGCCAGCAGCGTAGTCGCGGGAGGGCCCTACAATGAGCAGTTCTTC.

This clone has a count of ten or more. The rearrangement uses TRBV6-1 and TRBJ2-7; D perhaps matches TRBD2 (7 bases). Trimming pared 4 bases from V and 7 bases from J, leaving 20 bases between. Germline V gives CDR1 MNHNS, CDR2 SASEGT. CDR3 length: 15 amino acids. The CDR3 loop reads CASSAVGGGPGEQYF. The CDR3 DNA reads TGTGCCAGCAGTGCCGTTGGCGGGGGCCCGGGTGAGCAGTACTTC.

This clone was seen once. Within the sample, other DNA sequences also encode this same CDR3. The DNA of the CDR3 is TGTGCCAGCAGCCCCGCGGGGGAGCAGTACTTC. It codes for CASSPAGEQYF. This chain links TRBV28 with TRBJ2-7; TRBD2 might be the D (6 bases). This CDR3 is built from 11 residues. Germline values: CDR1 MDHEN, CDR2 SYDVKM. V gave up 6 bases and J gave up 7 bases, with 10 bases separating them.

CDR3 coding DNA: TGTGCCTGGAGAGGGAGTGGCACCGGGGAGCTGTTTTTT. This codes for CAWRGSGTGELFF. The chain has TRBV30 and TRBJ2-2, with D possibly TRBD2 on 5 matching bases. V lost 3 bases and J 4 bases, leaving 9 bases between the germline ends. The germline V gene has CDR1 GTSNPN and CDR2 SVGIG (reference sequence). The CDR3 extends over 13 amino acids. The variable domain in full, with the rest retrieved from reference TRBV30 and TRBJ2-2, is SQTIHQWPATLVQPVGSPLSLECTVEGTSNPNLYWYRQAAGRGLQLLFYSVGIGQISSEVPQNLSASRPQDRQFILSSKKLLLSDSGFYLCAWRGSGTGELFFGEGSRLTVL.

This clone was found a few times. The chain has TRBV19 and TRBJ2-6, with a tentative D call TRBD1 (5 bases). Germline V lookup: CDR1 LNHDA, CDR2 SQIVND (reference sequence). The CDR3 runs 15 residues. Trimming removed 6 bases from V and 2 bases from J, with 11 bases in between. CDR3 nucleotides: TGTGCCAGTAGAGCCCAGGGAACTGGGGCCAACGTCCTGACTTTC. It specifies CASRAQGTGANVLTF.

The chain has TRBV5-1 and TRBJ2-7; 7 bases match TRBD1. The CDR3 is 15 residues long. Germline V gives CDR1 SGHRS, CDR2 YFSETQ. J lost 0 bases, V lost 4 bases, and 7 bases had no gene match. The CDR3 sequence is CASSPGTAHSYEQYF. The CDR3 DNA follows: TGCGCCAGCAGCCCCGGGACAGCCCACTCCTACGAGCAGTACTTC.

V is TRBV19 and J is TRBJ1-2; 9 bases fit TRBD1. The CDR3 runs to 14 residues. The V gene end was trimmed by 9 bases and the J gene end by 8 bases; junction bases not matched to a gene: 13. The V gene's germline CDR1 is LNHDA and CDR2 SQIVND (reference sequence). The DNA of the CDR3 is TGTGCCAGCCTACCCTCCGGGACAGGGTACGGCTACACCTTC. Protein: CASLPSGTGYGYTF.

CDR3 nucleotides: TGTGCCTGGAGTCATAACAGGGGAGGCACAGATACGCAGTATTTT. The encoded protein is CAWSHNRGGTDTQYF. This chain connects TRBV30 to TRBJ2-3; 7 bases line up with TRBD1. Trimming cost V 2 bases and J 1 base; bases outside gene matches: 6. This CDR3 region has 15 residues. Germline-derived CDR1 and CDR2 are GTSNPN and SVGIG (reference sequence).